The 14 T cell receptor beta chains presented below share a single source sample, sequenced in a study of cytomegalovirus exposure and HLA in healthy donors. Primers: 60 Vbeta forward and 13 Jbeta reverse. Some clones are missing from TCRdb's copy, which holds only in-frame ones; the method was immunoSEQ multiplex PCR. In the table there are some 120,000 clones, around 80% of which are singletons. The sequenced sample consisted of PBMCs. The receptors shown here come from a man aged 30-40 years in good health and CMV-seropositive.

V is TRBV10-3 and J is TRBJ1-5, with D perhaps matching TRBD1 (5 bases). CDR3 length: 17 amino acids. The germline V gene has CDR1 ENHRY and CDR2 SYGVKD. V shed 2 bases and J shed 4 bases, with 18 bases lying between them. Here the CDR3 DNA reads TGTGCCATCAGTGAGAGCCGCCCAGACAGAAGTAATCAGCCCCAGCATTTT. This translates into CAISESRPDRSNQPQHF.

The genes are TRBV29-1 and TRBJ1-1; 7 nucleotides line up with TRBD1. V shed 7 bases, J shed 6 bases, and the junction held 11 bases outside the gene matches. The V gene's germline CDR1 is SQVTM and CDR2 ANQGSEA. The CDR3 runs 13 residues. The CDR3 is CSEMDRSGAEAFF. In nucleotides, the CDR3 is TGCAGCGAGATGGACAGGAGCGGTGCTGAAGCTTTCTTT.

This clone was observed a few times. The V gene is TRBV5-6, the J gene TRBJ2-7, with 7 bases fitting TRBD1. Germline V lookup: CDR1 SGHDT, CDR2 YYEEEE. Losses at the gene ends were 2 bases for V and 3 bases for J; bases not matched to a gene: 5. The CDR3 is made up of 14 amino acids. The CDR3 bases are TGTGCCAGCAGCTTATGGAACAGGGGCTACGAGCAGTACTTC. Protein sequence: CASSLWNRGYEQYF.

In this sample, this clone turned up once. The chain carries TRBV4-3 and TRBJ1-2, with a tentative D call TRBD1 (5 bases). V was cut by 0 bases and J by 7 bases, with 18 bases left in between. CDR3 size: 16 residues. CDR1 LGHNA and CDR2 YSLEER come from the germline V gene. The CDR3 region is CASSQDLWAGEAGYTF. In DNA, the CDR3 is TGCGCCAGCAGCCAAGATCTATGGGCGGGGGAGGCTGGCTACACCTTC.

The chain links TRBV6-1 to TRBJ2-1; tentatively, D is TRBD2 (5 bases). This CDR3 comprises 12 residues. Germline V gene data show CDR1 as MNHNS and CDR2 as SASEGT. V was shortened by 7 bases and J by 11 bases, with 15 bases between the two germline ends. CDR3 coding DNA: TGTGCCAGCACCATAGGACTTCTAAAGCAGTTCTTC. It yields the protein CASTIGLLKQFF.

V gene TRBV2 combines with J gene TRBJ2-5; 7 nucleotides align to TRBD1. Trimming removed 5 bases from V and 5 bases from J; junction bases left unmatched: 11. The CDR3 contains 15 residues. The germline V gene has CDR1 SNHLY and CDR2 FYNNEI. The CDR3 DNA follows: TGTGCCAGCAGTCAGGGGGACAGTACCCGGGAGACCCAGTACTTC. Translation: CASSQGDSTRETQYF. Drawing the rest from reference TRBV2 and TRBJ2-5, the complete variable domain is EPEVTQTPSHQVTQMGQEVILRCVPISNHLYFYWYRQILGQKVEFLVSFYNNEISEKSEIFDDQFSVERPDGSNFTLKIRSTKLEDSAMYFCASSQGDSTRETQYFGPGTRLLVL.

This sequence joins TRBV4-3 and TRBJ2-1; 7 positions match TRBD2. The junction had 15 bases not matched to a gene; V was cut back by 3 bases and J by 7 bases. This CDR3 spans 17 amino acids. The germline V gene has CDR1 LGHNA and CDR2 YSLEER. In DNA form, the CDR3 reads TGCGCCAGCAGCCACGCAACGGGGGGACGACTTGTTAATGAGCAGTTCTTC. Protein product: CASSHATGGRLVNEQFF.

The chain links TRBV11-3 to TRBJ2-3; D is possibly TRBD1 (6 bases). The V gene lost 4 bases and the J gene lost 2 bases, with 13 bases spanning the gap. The length of the CDR3 is 15 residues. Germline CDR1 and CDR2: SGHNT and YENEEA. The CDR3 DNA reads as TGTGCCAGCAGCTCCTGGGACACTAACACAGATACGCAGTATTTT. It codes for CASSSWDTNTDTQYF.

There are a few counts of this clone. The chain combines TRBV11-3 with TRBJ1-6, with TRBD1 as a possible D gene (5 bases). The germline V gene encodes CDR1 SGHNT and CDR2 YENEEA. This CDR3 is 14 amino acids long. Trimming cost V 3 bases and J 7 bases, with 10 bases left between them. For the CDR3, the DNA is TGTGCCAGCAGCTTCCAGGGAGGCAATTCACCCCTCCACTTT. Protein sequence: CASSFQGGNSPLHF.

This CDR3 reads CASSSSGGMDTQYF. CDR3 bases: TGTGCCAGCAGCTCTAGCGGGGGTATGGATACGCAGTATTTT. V is TRBV7-2 and J is TRBJ2-3; 10 bases agree with TRBD2. CDR3 length: 14 residues. Germline trimming cut 4 bases from V and 6 bases from J; bases unmatched to any gene: 4. Germline CDR1 is SGHTA and CDR2 is FQGNSA.

This chain joins TRBV15 and TRBJ2-5; 11 nucleotides agree with TRBD2. Germline V gene lookup returns CDR1 LNHNV and CDR2 YYDKDF (reference sequence). Trimming took 1 base from V and 4 from J; bases not matched to a gene: 5. The length of the CDR3 is 16 residues. CDR3 bases: TGTGCCACCAGCAGAGCCCTAGCGGGAGGTTCAGAGACCCAGTACTTC. Its translation is CATSRALAGGSETQYF.

This rearrangement joins TRBV9 to TRBJ2-5, with D possibly matching TRBD2 (6 bases). The germline V gene has CDR1 SGDLS and CDR2 YYNGEE. The CDR3 runs 11 residues. V was shortened by 5 bases and J by 7 bases, with 9 bases between the two germline ends. The CDR3 sequence: CASSLGGTQYF. The CDR3 DNA sequence: TGTGCCAGCAGTTTGGGGGGGACCCAGTACTTC. Full variable domain (rest looked up from reference TRBV9 and TRBJ2-5): DSGVTQTPKHLITATGQRVTLRCSPRSGDLSVYWYQQSLDQGLQFLIQYYNGEERAKGNILERFSAQQFPDLHSELNLSSLELGDSALYFCASSLGGTQYFGPGTRLLVL.

This rearrangement joins TRBV18 to TRBJ2-5, with a possible D match to TRBD2 (5 bases). Per germline, CDR1 KGHSH and CDR2 LQKENI. This CDR3 is built from 16 residues. The V end was cut by 0 bases, the J end by 7 bases, with 18 bases between. CDR3 bases: TGTGCCAGCTCACCACCGAGCTCCTCCCAAGGAGGGACCCAGTACTTC. This codes for CASSPPSSSQGGTQYF.

The CDR3 here is CSVGGLWEAGHGYTF. DNA of the CDR3: TGCAGCGTTGGGGGTCTTTGGGAGGCAGGCCATGGCTACACCTTC. The chain employs TRBV29-1 and TRBJ1-2; no reliable D call. The germline V gene has CDR1 SQVTM and CDR2 ANQGSEA. The CDR3 length is 15 residues. The V and J ends lost 4 bases and 6 bases respectively, with 21 bases between them.